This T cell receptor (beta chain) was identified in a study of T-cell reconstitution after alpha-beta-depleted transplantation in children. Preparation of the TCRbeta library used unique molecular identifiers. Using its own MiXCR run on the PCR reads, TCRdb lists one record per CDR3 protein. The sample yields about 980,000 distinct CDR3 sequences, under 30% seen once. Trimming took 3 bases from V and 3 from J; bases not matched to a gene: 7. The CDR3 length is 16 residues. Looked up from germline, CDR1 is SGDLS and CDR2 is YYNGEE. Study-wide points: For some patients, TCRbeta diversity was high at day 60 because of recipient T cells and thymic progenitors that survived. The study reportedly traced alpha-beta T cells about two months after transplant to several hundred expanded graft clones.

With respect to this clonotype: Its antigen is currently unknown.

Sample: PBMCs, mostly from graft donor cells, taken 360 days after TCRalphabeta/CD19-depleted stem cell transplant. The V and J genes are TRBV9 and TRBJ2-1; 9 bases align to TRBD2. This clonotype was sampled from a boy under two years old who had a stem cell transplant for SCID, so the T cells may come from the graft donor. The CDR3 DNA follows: TGTGCCAGCAGCGCCGTCGCGGGGGGGTTCTACAATGAGCAGTTCTTC. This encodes CASSAVAGGFYNEQFF. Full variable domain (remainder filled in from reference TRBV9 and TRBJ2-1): DSGVTQTPKHLITATGQRVTLRCSPRSGDLSVYWYQQSLDQGLQFLIQYYNGEERAKGNILERFSAQQFPDLHSELNLSSLELGDSALYFCASSAVAGGFYNEQFFGPGTRLTVL.